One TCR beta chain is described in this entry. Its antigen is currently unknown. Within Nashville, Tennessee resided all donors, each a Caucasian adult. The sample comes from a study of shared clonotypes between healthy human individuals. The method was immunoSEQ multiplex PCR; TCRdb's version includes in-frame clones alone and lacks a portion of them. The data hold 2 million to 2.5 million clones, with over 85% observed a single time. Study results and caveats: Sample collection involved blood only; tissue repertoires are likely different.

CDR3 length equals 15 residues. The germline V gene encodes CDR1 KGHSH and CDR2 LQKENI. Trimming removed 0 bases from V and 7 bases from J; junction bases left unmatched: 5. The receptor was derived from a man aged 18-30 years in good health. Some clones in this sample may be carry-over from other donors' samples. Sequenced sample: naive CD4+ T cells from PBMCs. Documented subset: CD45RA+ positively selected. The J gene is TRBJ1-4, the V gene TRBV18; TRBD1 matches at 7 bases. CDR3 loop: CASSPPTGWSEKLFF. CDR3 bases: TGTGCCAGCTCACCACCGACAGGGTGGAGTGAAAAACTGTTTTTT.